This TCR beta chain derives from a study of T cells in localized non-small cell lung cancer. Broader study findings: A single tumor region was sequenced, leaving heterogeneity possible. Of the tissues analyzed, uninvolved adjacent lung showed maximal T cell clonality, greater than tumor. Median around 56 top-100 tumor clones were shared with paired adjacent lung. A raised T cell density in blood coincided with lengthier overall survival.

About this clone: Antigen unknown.

Germline lookup yields CDR1 SNHLY and CDR2 FYNNEI. The CDR3 has 17 residues. The trim removed 7 bases at V and 6 bases at J, leaving 12 bases unmatched. The assay was immunoSEQ multiplex PCR, and TCRdb's table has in-frame clones only and misses some. The repertoire holds almost 65,000 clones, with about nine tenths as singletons. V gene TRBV2 combines with J gene TRBJ2-5, with 15 bases that match TRBD2. Sequenced here: peripheral blood, sampled before any cancer treatment. The origin of this receptor is a woman between 35 and 75 years old with stage I lung adenocarcinoma. The CDR3 bases are TGTGCCAGCAACCAGGGGACTAGCGGGGGGCTAGGGAAGACCCAGTACTTC. As protein: CASNQGTSGGLGKTQYF.